This entry is about one T cell receptor beta chain. Its antigen is currently unknown. Libraries were prepared by immunoSEQ multiplex PCR; TCRdb keeps only in-frame clonotypes and omits some of them. The sample includes tens of thousands of clones, around 94% of them seen just once. The CDR3 totals 10 residues. Between the trimmed V and J ends, which lost 3 bases and 4 bases, there was a span of 4 bases. CDR1 DFQATT and CDR2 SNEGSKA come from the germline V gene (reference sequence). The sample belongs to a study of lymphopenia after photon versus proton radiotherapy. Study-level points and caveats: After the lymphocyte nadir, photon-treated repertoires showed oligoclonal expansion, especially of CD8+ Temra cells.

This chain connects TRBV20-1 to TRBJ2-7; D gene ambiguous. The TCR comes from a woman aged 50 to 60 with cholangiocarcinoma. Sequenced here: peripheral blood, sampled from a patient treated with photon-based radiotherapy. For the CDR3, the DNA is TGCAGTGCTAGGGATTACGAGCAGTACTTC. This sequence encodes CSARDYEQYF.